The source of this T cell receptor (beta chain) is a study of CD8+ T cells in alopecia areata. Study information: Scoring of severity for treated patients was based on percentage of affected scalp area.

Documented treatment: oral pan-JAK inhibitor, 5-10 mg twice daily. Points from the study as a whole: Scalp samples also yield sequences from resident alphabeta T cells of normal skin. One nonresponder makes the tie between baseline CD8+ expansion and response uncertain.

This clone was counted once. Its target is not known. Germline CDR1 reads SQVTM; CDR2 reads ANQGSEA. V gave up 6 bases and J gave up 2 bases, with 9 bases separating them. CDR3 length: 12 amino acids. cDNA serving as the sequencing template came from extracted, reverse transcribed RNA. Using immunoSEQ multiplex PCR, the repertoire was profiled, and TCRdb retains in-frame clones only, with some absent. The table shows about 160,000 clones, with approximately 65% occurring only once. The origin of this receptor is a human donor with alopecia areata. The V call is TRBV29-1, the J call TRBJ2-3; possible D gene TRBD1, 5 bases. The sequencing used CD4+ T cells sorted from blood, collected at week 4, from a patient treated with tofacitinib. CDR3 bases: TGCAGCGTGTTGACAGACACAGATACGCAGTATTTT. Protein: CSVLTDTDTQYF.